Sequencing of this TCR beta chain was carried out in a study of long-term antiretroviral therapy in people with HIV. Researchers report immunoSEQ v3.0 was run at survey level. TCRdb's copy holds only in-frame clones and misses some; the assay was immunoSEQ multiplex PCR. The table records under 25,000 clones, approximately 80% of them present only once. Germline V gene sequence: CDR1 MNHEY, CDR2 SMNVEV (reference sequence). The CDR3 contains 13 residues. Trimming took 4 bases from V and 5 from J, leaving 11 bases between them. The chain carries TRBV27 and TRBJ1-1; a possible D gene is TRBD1 (6 bases). This TCR was recovered from a man between 18 and 29 years old with HIV. The specimen was unsorted PBMCs, collected 0.5 years before starting antiretroviral therapy. The CDR3 region has the DNA TGTGCCAGCAGTTACAGGGATACTACTGAAGCTTTCTTT. Its protein product is CASSYRDTTEAFF.